This T cell receptor beta chain was identified in a study of T cell responses to AZD1222 COVID-19 vaccine. CDR3 length: 13 amino acids. Germline V gives CDR1 LNHDA, CDR2 SQIVND (reference sequence). After removal of 10 bases from V and 8 bases from J, the junction contained 10 bases not matched to a gene. Study results and caveats: Donors were chiefly white British, with a greater number of females, and clonal diversity was perhaps underestimated.

Method: immunoSEQ multiplex PCR; TCRdb's copy keeps in-frame clones and lacks some. The data contain over 130,000 clones, 75% to 95% of them singletons. To note about this clone: The antigen is unknown.

The clonotype comes from an adult who received the AZD1222 COVID-19 vaccine. The V call is TRBV19, the J call TRBJ1-4, with 7 bases identical to TRBD1. Material: peripheral blood, obtained 28 days after the second AZD1222 dose. The CDR3 sequence: CATQATGEEKLFF. CDR3 sequence (DNA): TGTGCCACCCAGGCTACAGGGGAGGAAAAACTGTTTTTT. Filled out from reference TRBV19 and TRBJ1-4, the complete variable domain reads DGGITQSPKYLFRKEGQNVTLSCEQNLNHDAMYWYRQDPGQGLRLIYYSQIVNDFQKGDIAEGYSVSREKKESFPLTVTSAQKNPTAFYLCATQATGEEKLFFGSGTQLSVL.